The 15 T cell receptor beta chains listed next were all sequenced from one sample in a study of blood T cell repertoires in COVID-19. Sequencing was performed with immunoSEQ multiplex PCR; in TCRdb, only in-frame clones are kept and a portion is missing. This sample has some 43,000 clones, with around 87% found just once. The source material was peripheral blood. The receptors stem from a human donor in a cohort sampled during active COVID-19.

The rearrangement joins TRBV5-1 to TRBJ2-7; D is possibly TRBD1 (6 bases). CDR1 SGHRS and CDR2 YFSETQ come from the germline V gene. This CDR3 comprises 13 residues. The V end was cut by 4 bases, the J end by 6 bases, with 14 bases between. The DNA for the CDR3 is TGCGCCAGCAGCGTGACAGGAGGAGGCGAGCAGTACTTC. Protein product: CASSVTGGGEQYF.

This chain links TRBV19 with TRBJ2-3; D is perhaps TRBD2 (5 bases). Germline V gene sequence: CDR1 LNHDA, CDR2 SQIVND (reference sequence). V was cut by 8 bases and J by 2 bases, with 20 bases left in between. The CDR3 is 16 residues long. CDR3 protein: CASSQRPGRFTDTQYF. CDR3 coding DNA: TGTGCCAGTTCCCAGCGGCCAGGAAGATTCACAGATACGCAGTATTTT.

The count of this clone is one. V gene TRBV21-1 combines with J gene TRBJ2-7; the table's D call, TRBD1, was not checked against the DNA. TRBV21-1 corresponds to a pseudogene. The CDR3 extends over 17 amino acids. CDR3 coding DNA: TGTGCCAGCAGCAAAGGGCAGGGCGTTCAAATCTCCTACGAGCAGTACTTC. It yields the protein CASSKGQGVQISYEQYF.

V and J are TRBV6-5 and TRBJ1-1, with 8 bases lining up with TRBD1. The V segment lost 6 bases and the J segment 6 bases; nucleotides outside the gene matches: 12. Germline CDR1 MNHEY, CDR2 SVGAGI. This CDR3 is 15 amino acids long. In nucleotides, the CDR3 is TGTGCCAGCAGCGTCCCACAGGGGGGACTCTCTGAAGCTTTCTTT. Its protein product is CASSVPQGGLSEAFF.

CDR3 amino acids: CASSQDQREITGELFF. The CDR3 coding sequence is TGTGCCAGCAGCCAAGATCAGCGGGAGATCACCGGGGAGCTGTTTTTT. This sequence joins TRBV3-1 (or the pseudogene TRBV3-2) and TRBJ2-2; 8 positions match TRBD2. The CDR3 runs to 16 residues. Losses at the gene ends were 0 bases for V and 4 bases for J; bases not matched to a gene: 4. Germline V gene lookup returns CDR1 LGHDT and CDR2 YNNKEL (reference sequence).

This chain joins TRBV7-2 and TRBJ2-7, with 10 positions matching TRBD2. V lost 1 base, J lost 0 bases, and 3 bases stayed unmatched. The germline gives CDR1 SGHTA, CDR2 FQGNSA. CDR3 length equals 16 residues. In DNA form, the CDR3 reads TGTGCCAGCAGCTTAGGGGTAGCGGGAGGCTCCTACGAGCAGTACTTC. Translation: CASSLGVAGGSYEQYF. The whole variable domain, filled in from reference TRBV7-2 and TRBJ2-7, reads GAGVSQSPSNKVTEKGKDVELRCDPISGHTALYWYRQSLGQGLEFLIYFQGNSAPDKSGLPSDRFSAERTGGSVSTLTIQRTQQEDSAVYLCASSLGVAGGSYEQYFGPGTRLTVT.

This clone was seen only once. The chain links TRBV9 to TRBJ2-1; possible D gene TRBD2, 5 bases. V lost 3 bases, J lost 0 bases, and 10 bases lay in between. The CDR3 sequence is 15 residues long. Germline CDR1 SGDLS, CDR2 YYNGEE. CDR3: CASSASGSSYNEQFF. In DNA form, the CDR3 reads TGTGCCAGCAGCGCGAGCGGTAGCTCCTACAATGAGCAGTTCTTC.

This clone was detected only once. The rearrangement uses TRBV7-2 and TRBJ2-7; D not resolved. V was clipped by 2 bases and J by 3 bases, with 5 bases between them. The germline gives CDR1 SGHTA, CDR2 FQGNSA. The CDR3 consists of 12 residues. The CDR3 reads CASSLSLYEQYF. For the CDR3, the DNA is TGTGCCAGCAGCTTAAGCCTCTACGAGCAGTACTTC.

The J gene is TRBJ2-7, the V gene TRBV7-9; tentatively, D is TRBD2 (7 bases). Trimming took 6 bases from V and 3 from J, leaving 12 bases between them. The CDR3 consists of 13 residues. The germline V gene encodes CDR1 SEHNR and CDR2 FQNEAQ (reference sequence). The CDR3 here is CASSRGGLYEQYF. Here the CDR3 DNA reads TGTGCCAGCAGTAGGGGGGGCCTCTACGAGCAGTACTTC.

This chain links TRBV2 with TRBJ1-1; tentative D call: TRBD1 (6 bases). Germline loops: CDR1 SNHLY, CDR2 FYNNEI. The CDR3 consists of 15 residues. The V end lost 8 bases, the J end lost 1 base, and 17 bases lay between the germline ends. CDR3 amino acids: CASPFGRTENTEAFF. The CDR3 DNA follows: TGTGCCAGCCCATTCGGGCGGACAGAGAACACTGAAGCTTTCTTT.

CDR3 nucleotide sequence: TGTGCCAGCAAAGGCGGCGGGAGTATCACCGGGGAGCTGTTTTTT. Protein product: CASKGGGSITGELFF. This sequence joins TRBV28 and TRBJ2-2; TRBD2 aligns across 7 bases. The CDR3 covers 15 residues. CDR1 MDHEN and CDR2 SYDVKM come from the germline V gene. J gave up 4 bases and V 7 bases, and 9 bases lay outside the gene matches.

This clone was seen a single time. V and J are TRBV5-1 and TRBJ2-6; D possibly corresponds to TRBD2 (5 bases). The CDR3 has 17 residues. Trimming left V 4 bases short and J 0 bases short, with 14 bases between. Germline CDR1 reads SGHRS; CDR2 reads YFSETQ. DNA of the CDR3: TGCGCCAGCAGCCAAAGGACGGGAAGCTCTGGGGCCAACGTCCTGACTTTC. This translates into CASSQRTGSSGANVLTF.

CDR3 DNA: TGTGCCAGCAGCCAGACAGTGGATGGCTACACCTTC. It specifies CASSQTVDGYTF. The chain joins TRBV7-9 to TRBJ1-2, with D perhaps TRBD1 (5 bases). Germline CDR1 is SEHNR and CDR2 is FQNEAQ (reference sequence). The CDR3 is 12 residues long. Trimming stripped 5 bases from V and 6 bases from J, with 10 bases between.

The chain is built from TRBV6-2 or TRBV6-3 and TRBJ2-2; TRBD2 matches 13 bases. This CDR3 is 18 amino acids long. Germline V gene data show CDR1 as MNHEY and CDR2 as SVGEGT. J was trimmed by 6 bases and V by 5 bases; bases with no gene match: 12. CDR3 in amino acids: CASSGGTSGIYISGELFF. The CDR3 nucleotides are TGTGCCAGCAGTGGCGGGACTAGCGGGATTTATATCTCCGGGGAGCTGTTTTTT.

The rearrangement joins TRBV5-1 to TRBJ2-1; 7 bases match TRBD1. CDR1 is SGHRS and CDR2 is YFSETQ in the germline V gene. CDR3 length: 13 amino acids. After removal of 4 bases from V and 11 bases from J, the junction contained 9 bases not matched to a gene. CDR3 in DNA: TGCGCCAGCAGCCGAGGACAGGCCGAAAAGCAGTTCTTC. Translating gives CASSRGQAEKQFF. Together with reference TRBV5-1 and TRBJ2-1, the CDR3 gives the full variable domain: KAGVTQTPRYLIKTRGQQVTLSCSPISGHRSVSWYQQTPGQGLQFLFEYFSETQRNKGNFPGRFSGRQFSNSRSEMNVSTLELGDSALYLCASSRGQAEKQFFGPGTRLTVL.